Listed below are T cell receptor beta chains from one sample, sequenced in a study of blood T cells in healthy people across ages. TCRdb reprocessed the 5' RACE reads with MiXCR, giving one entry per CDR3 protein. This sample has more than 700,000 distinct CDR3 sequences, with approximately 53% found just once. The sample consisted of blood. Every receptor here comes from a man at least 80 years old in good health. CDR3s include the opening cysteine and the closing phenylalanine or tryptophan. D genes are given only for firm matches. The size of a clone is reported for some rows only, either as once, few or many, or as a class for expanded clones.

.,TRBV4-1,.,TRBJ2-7,CASSQSPFSYEQYF,TGCGCCAGCAGCCAATCTCCGTTCTCGTACGAGCAGTACTTC
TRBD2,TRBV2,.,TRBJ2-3,CASTGQRGITGTQYF,TGTGCCAGCACGGGCCAGCGGGGAATCACAGGTACGCAGTATTTT
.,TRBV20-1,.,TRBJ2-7,CSATSTTYEQYF,TGCAGTGCTACGTCGACAACCTACGAGCAGTACTTC
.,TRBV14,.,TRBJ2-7,CVSSQSALVYEQYF,TGTGTCAGCAGCCAATCAGCCCTGGTGTACGAGCAGTACTTC
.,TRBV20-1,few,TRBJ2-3,CSARKGGTDTQYF,TGCAGTGCTAGAAAGGGTGGCACAGATACGCAGTATTTT
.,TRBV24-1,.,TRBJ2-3,CATSDFDTQYF,TGTGCCACCAGTGATTTTGATACGCAGTATTTT
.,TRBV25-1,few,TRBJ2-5,CASSEDRVKETQYF,TGTGCCAGCAGTGAAGATAGGGTTAAGGAGACCCAGTACTTC
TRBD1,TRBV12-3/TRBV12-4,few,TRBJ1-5,CASSNRDRDHKTSNQPQHF,TGTGCCAGCAGTAACCGGGACAGGGATCATAAGACGAGCAATCAGCCCCAGCATTTT
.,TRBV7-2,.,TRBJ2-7,CASSLGAGLSYEQYF,TGTGCCAGCAGCTTAGGGGCGGGACTGAGCTACGAGCAGTATTTC
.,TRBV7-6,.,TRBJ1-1,CASSPFRGAGRNTEAFF,TGTGCCAGCAGCCCCTTCCGGGGGGCCGGTAGGAACACTGAAGCTTTCTTT
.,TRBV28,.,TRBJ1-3,CASLQGLGNTIYF,TGTGCCAGCTTGCAGGGTCTTGGAAACACCATATATTTT
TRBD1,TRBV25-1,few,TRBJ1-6,CASTPGQFNSPLHF,TGTGCCAGCACCCCGGGACAGTTTAATTCACCCCTCCACTTT
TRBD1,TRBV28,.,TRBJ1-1,CASRPGQVPFFGAFF,TGTGCCAGCAGACCGGGACAGGTACCTTTCTTCGGAGCTTTCTTT
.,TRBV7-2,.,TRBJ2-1,CASSFVQLSYNEQLF,TGTGCCAGCAGCTTTGTTCAGCTCTCCTACAATGAGCAGTTATTC
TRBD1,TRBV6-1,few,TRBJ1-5,CASSAGTGPSSWQPQHF,TGTGCCAGCAGTGCCGGGACAGGGCCATCCTCATGGCAGCCCCAGCATTTT
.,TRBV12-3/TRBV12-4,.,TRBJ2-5,CASSPGPIQETQYF,TGTGCCAGCAGTCCGGGACCGATACAAGAGACCCAGTACTTC
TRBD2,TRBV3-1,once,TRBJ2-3,CASSQVSSGRAGDAYF,TGTGCCAGCAGCCAAGTTTCGAGCGGGAGGGCCGGAGACGCGTATTTT
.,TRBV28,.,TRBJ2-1,CASSSLKDEQFF,TGTGCCAGCAGTTCCTTGAAGGATGAGCAGTTCTTC
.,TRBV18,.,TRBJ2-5,CASSPSAGVRETQYF,TGTGCCAGCTCACCGTCGGCAGGGGTACGGGAGACCCAGTACTTC
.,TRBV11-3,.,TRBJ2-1,CASSYYGDGHNEQFF,TGTGCCAGCAGCTATTATGGGGACGGTCATAATGAGCAGTTCTTC
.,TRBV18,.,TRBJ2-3,CASSPREPDTQYF,TGTGCCAGCTCACCACGGGAGCCAGATACGCAGTATTTT
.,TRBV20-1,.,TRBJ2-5,CSATWDWLETQYF,TGCAGTGCAACCTGGGACTGGCTGGAGACCCAGTACTTC
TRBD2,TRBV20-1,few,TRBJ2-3,CSARDTLAGTSTDTQYF,TGCAGTGCTAGAGATACACTAGCGGGAACTAGCACAGATACGCAGTATTTT
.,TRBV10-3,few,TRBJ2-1,CAISLGSPSYNEQFF,TGTGCCATCAGTCTAGGCTCACCCTCCTACAATGAGCAGTTCTTC
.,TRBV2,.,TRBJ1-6,CASSEGGGALNSPLHF,TGTGCCAGCAGTGAGGGAGGGGGGGCTTTGAATTCACCCCTCCACTTT
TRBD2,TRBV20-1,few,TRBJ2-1,CSARATSGRSYNEQFF,TGCAGTGCTAGAGCGACTAGCGGGAGGTCCTACAATGAGCAGTTCTTC
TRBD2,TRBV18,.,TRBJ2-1,CASSPILVAGLYNEQFF,TGTGCCAGCTCACCTATATTGGTAGCGGGATTATACAATGAGCAGTTCTTC
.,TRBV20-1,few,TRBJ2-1,CSASLGGRGNEQFF,TGCAGTGCTTCCCTAGGGGGCCGGGGGAATGAGCAGTTCTTC
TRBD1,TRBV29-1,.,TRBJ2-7,CSTLGGQGYEQYF,TGCAGCACATTAGGGGGACAGGGGTACGAGCAGTACTTC
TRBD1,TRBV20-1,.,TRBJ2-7,CSARGVETGNENEQYF,TGCAGTGCTAGAGGTGTCGAGACAGGGAATGAAAACGAGCAGTACTTC
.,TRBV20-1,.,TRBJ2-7,CSAGGATSSYEQYF,TGCAGTGCAGGGGGGGCAACATCTTCGTACGAGCAGTACTTC
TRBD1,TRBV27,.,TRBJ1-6,CASRPRDREDSPLHF,TGTGCCAGTAGGCCCCGGGACAGGGAGGACTCACCCCTCCACTTT
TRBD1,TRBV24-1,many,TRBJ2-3,CATEDRVAGTDTQYF,TGTGCCACCGAGGACAGGGTTGCGGGCACAGATACGCAGTATTTT
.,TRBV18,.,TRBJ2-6,CASSLLPDITGANVLTF,TGTGCCAGCTCACTCCTCCCCGATATAACTGGGGCCAACGTCCTGACTTTC
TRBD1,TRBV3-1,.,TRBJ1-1,CASSPSGQGNTEAFF,TGTGCCAGCAGCCCCTCGGGACAGGGCAACACTGAAGCTTTCTTT
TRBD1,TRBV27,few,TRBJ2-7,CASSSTGVGEQYF,TGTGCCAGCAGTTCTACAGGGGTCGGCGAGCAGTACTTC
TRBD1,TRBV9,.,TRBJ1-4,CASSARQGAYDEKLFF,TGTGCCAGCAGCGCCAGACAGGGGGCCTATGATGAAAAACTGTTTTTT
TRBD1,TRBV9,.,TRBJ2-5,CASSLGQGSSETQYF,TGTGCCAGCAGCCTGGGACAGGGATCATCGGAGACCCAGTACTTC
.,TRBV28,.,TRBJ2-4,CASSLPSYGQYF,TGTGCCAGCAGTTTACCCAGTTACGGGCAGTACTTC
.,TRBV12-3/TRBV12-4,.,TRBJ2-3,CASSVGLAADTQYF,TGTGCCAGCAGTGTAGGGCTAGCCGCAGATACGCAGTATTTT